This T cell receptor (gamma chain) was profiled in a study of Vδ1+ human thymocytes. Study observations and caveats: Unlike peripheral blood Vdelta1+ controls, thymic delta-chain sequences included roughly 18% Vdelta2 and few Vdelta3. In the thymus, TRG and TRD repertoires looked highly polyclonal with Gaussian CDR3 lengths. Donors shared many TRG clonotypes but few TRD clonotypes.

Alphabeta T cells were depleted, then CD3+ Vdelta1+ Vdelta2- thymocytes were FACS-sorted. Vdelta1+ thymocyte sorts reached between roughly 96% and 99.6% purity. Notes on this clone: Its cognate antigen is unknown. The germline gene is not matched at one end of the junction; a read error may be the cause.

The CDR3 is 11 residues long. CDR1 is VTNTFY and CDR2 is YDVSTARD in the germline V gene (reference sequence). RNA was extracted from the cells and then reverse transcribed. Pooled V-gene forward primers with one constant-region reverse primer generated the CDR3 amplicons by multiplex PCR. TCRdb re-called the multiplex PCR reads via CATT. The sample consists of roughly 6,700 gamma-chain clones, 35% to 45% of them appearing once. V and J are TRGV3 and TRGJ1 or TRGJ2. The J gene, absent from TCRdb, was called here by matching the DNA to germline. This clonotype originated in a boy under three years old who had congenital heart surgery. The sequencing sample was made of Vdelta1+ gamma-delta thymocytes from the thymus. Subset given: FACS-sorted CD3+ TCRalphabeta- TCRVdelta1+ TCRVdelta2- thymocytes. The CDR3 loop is CATWDRGGKLF. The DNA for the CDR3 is TGTGCCACTTGGGACAGGGGCGGGAAACTCTTT.